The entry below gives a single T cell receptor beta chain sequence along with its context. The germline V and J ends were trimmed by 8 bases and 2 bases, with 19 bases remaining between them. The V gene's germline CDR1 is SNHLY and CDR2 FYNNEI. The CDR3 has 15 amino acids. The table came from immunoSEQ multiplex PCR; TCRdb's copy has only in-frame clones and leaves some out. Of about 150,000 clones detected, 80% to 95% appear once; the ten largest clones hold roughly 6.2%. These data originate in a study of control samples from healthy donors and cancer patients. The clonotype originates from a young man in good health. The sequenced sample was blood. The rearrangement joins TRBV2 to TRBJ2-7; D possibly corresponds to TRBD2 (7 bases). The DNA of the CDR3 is TGTGCCAGCGATTATGGGGAGGGGGGTACCTACGAGCAGTACTTC. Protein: CASDYGEGGTYEQYF.